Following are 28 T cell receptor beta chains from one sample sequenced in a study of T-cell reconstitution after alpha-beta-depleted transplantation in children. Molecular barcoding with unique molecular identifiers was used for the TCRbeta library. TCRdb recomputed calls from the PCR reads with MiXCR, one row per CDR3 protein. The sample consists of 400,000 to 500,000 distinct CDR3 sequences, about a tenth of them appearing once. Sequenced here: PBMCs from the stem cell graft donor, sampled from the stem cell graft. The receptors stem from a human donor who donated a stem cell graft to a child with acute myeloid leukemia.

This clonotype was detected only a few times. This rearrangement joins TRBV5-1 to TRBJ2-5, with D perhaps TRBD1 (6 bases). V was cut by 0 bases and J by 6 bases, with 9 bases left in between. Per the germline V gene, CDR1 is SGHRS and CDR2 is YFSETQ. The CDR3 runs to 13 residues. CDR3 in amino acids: CASSLGTEKTQYF. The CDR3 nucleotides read TGCGCCAGCAGCTTGGGGACAGAGAAGACCCAGTACTTC.

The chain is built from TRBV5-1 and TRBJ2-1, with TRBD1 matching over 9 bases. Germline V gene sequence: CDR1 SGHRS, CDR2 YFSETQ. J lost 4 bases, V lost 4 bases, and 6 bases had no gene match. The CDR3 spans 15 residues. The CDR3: CASSRTGAMYNEQFF. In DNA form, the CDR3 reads TGCGCCAGCAGCAGGACAGGGGCGATGTACAATGAGCAGTTCTTC.

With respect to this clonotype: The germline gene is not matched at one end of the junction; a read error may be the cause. CDR3 nucleotides: TGCAGTGCTAGAGATGGGGACTTGGGAAAACTGTATTTT. Amino acids: CSARDGDLGKLYF. V gene TRBV20-1 combines with J gene TRBJ1-4; possible D gene TRBD1, 5 bases. The CDR3 extends over 13 amino acids. CDR1 is DFQATT, CDR2 SNEGSKA, per germline (reference sequence).

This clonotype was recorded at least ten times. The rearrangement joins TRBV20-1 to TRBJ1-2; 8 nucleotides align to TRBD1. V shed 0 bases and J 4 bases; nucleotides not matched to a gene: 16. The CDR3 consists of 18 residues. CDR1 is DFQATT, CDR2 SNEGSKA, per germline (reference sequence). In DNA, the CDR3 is TGCAGTGCTAGAGATCGGATCACAACGACAGGGGCTAGCTATGGCTACACCTTC. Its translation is CSARDRITTTGASYGYTF.

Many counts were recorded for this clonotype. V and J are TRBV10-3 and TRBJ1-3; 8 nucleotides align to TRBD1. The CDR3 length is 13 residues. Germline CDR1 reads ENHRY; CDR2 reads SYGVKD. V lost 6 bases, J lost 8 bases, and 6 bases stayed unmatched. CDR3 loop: CAIRETGVHTIYF. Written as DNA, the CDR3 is TGTGCCATCAGGGAGACAGGGGTGCACACCATATATTTT.

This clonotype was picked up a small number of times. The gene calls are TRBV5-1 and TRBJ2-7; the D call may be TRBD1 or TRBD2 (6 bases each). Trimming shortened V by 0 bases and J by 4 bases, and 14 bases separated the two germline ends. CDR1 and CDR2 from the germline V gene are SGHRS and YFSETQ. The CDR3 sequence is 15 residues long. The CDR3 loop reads CASSLGRDNAYEQYV. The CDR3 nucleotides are TGCGCCAGCAGCTTGGGGCGGGACAACGCTTACGAGCAGTACGTC.

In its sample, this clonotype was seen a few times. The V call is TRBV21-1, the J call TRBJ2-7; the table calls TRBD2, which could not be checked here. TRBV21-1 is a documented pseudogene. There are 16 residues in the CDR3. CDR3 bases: TGTGCCAGCAGCAAAGTAGCGGGGACGGAAACCTACGAGCAGTACTTC. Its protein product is CASSKVAGTETYEQYF.

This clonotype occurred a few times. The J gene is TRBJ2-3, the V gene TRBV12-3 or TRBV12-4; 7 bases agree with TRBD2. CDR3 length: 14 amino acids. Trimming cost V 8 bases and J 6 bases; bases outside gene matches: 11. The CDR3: CASDASGPGDTQYF. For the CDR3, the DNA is TGTGCCAGCGACGCTAGCGGTCCAGGGGATACGCAGTATTTT.

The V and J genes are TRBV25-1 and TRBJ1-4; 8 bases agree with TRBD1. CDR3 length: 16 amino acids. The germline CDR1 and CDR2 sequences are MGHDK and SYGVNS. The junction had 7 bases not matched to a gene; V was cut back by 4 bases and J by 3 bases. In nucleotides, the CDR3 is TGTGCCAGCAGTGGCATTGGGACAGGTTCTAATGAAAAACTGTTTTTT. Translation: CASSGIGTGSNEKLFF.

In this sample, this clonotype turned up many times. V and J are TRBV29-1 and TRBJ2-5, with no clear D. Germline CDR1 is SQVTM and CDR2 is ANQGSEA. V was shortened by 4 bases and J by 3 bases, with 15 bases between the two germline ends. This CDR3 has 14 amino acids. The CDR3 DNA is TGCAGCGTTGTAGTCCAGTGGGATGAAGAGACCCAGTACTTC. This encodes CSVVVQWDEETQYF.

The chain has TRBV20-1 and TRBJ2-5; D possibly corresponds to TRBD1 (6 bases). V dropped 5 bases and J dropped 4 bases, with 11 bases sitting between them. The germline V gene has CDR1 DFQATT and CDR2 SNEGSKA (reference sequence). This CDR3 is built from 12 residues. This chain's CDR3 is CSASTGPETQYF. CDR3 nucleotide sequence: TGCAGTGCTTCGACAGGTCCAGAGACCCAGTACTTC.

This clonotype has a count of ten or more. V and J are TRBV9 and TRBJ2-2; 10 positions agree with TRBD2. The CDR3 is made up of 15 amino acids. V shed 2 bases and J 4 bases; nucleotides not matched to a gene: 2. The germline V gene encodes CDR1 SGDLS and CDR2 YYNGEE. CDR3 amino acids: CASSVRTSGTGELFF. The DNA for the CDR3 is TGTGCCAGCAGCGTTAGGACTAGCGGCACCGGGGAGCTGTTTTTT.

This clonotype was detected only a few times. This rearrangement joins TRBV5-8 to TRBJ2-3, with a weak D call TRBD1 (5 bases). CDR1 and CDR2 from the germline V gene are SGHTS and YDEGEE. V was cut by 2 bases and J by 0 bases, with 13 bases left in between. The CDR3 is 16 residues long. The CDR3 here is CASSFGQGSSTDTQYF. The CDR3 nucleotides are TGTGCCAGCAGCTTTGGGCAGGGCTCTAGCACAGATACGCAGTATTTT.

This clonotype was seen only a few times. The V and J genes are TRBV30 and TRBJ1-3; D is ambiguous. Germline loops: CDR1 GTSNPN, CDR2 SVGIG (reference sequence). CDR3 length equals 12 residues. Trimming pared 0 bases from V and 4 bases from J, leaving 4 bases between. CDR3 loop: CAWSVQGNTIYF. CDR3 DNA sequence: TGTGCCTGGAGTGTACAGGGAAACACCATATATTTT.

CDR3 nucleotide sequence: TGCAGCGTTGACGAGAACACTGAAGCTTTCTTT. Amino acid sequence: CSVDENTEAFF. This chain joins TRBV29-1 and TRBJ1-1, with D unresolved. V was trimmed by 3 bases and J by 1 base, leaving 3 bases between them. This CDR3 is 11 amino acids long. CDR1 is SQVTM, CDR2 ANQGSEA, per germline.

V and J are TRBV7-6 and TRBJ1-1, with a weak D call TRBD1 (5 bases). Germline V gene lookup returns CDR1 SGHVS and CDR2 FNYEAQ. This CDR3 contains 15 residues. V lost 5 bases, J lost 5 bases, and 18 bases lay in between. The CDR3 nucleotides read TGTGCCAGCAGCCCCCGGGGACGCGGGGGAACTGAAGCTTTCTTT. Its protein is CASSPRGRGGTEAFF.

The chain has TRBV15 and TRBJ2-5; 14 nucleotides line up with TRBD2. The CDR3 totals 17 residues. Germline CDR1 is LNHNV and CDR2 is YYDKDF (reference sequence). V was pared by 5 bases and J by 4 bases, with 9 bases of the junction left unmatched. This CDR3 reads CATSLGTSGSAPETQYF. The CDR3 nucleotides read TGTGCCACCAGCTTGGGGACTAGCGGGAGTGCCCCAGAGACCCAGTACTTC.

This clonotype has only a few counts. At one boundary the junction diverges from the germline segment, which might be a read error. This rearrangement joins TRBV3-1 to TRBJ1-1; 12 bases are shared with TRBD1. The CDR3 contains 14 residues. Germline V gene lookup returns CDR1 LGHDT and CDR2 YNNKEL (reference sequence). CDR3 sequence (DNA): TGTGCTAGCAGAGGGACAGGGGGCTTCACTGAAGCTTTCTTT. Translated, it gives CASRGTGGFTEAFF.

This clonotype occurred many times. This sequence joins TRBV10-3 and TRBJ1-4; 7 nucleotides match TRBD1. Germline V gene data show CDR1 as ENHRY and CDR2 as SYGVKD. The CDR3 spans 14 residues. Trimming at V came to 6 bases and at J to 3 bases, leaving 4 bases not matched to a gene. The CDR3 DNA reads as TGTGCCATCAGGTCCGGGACAGCTAATGAAAAACTGTTTTTT. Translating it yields CAIRSGTANEKLFF.

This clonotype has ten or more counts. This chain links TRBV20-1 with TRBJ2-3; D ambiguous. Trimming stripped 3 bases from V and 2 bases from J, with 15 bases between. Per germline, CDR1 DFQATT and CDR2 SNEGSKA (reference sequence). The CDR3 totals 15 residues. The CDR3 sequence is CSASSRQTFTDTQYF. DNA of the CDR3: TGCAGTGCTAGCTCGCGGCAAACCTTCACAGATACGCAGTATTTT.

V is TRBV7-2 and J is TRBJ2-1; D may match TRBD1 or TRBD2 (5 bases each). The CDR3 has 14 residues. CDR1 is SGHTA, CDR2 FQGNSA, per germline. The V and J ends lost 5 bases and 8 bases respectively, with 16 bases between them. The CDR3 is CASSPTPGHHEQFF. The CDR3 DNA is TGTGCCAGCAGCCCGACCCCGGGGCACCATGAGCAGTTCTTC.

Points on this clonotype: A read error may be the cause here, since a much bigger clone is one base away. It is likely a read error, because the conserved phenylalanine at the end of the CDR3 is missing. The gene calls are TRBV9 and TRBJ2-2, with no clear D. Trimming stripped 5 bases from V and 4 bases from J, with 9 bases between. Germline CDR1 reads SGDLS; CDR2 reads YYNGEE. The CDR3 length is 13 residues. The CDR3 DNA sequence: TGTGCCAGCAGTGCCGTTGGCACCGGGGAGCTGTTTCTT. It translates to CASSAVGTGELFL.

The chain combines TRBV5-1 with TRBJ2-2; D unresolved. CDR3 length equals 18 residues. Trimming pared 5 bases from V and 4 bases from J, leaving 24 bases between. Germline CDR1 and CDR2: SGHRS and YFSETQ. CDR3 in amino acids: CASRTEWPDSNSTGELFF. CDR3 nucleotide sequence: TGCGCCAGCAGAACCGAATGGCCAGACTCAAATTCCACCGGGGAGCTGTTTTTT.

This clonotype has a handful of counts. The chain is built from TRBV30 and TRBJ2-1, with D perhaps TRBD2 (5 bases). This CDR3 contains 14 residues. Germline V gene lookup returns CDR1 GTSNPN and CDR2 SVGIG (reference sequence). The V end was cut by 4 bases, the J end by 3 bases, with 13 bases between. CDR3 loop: CAWTRRDNYNEQFF. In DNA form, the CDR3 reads TGTGCCTGGACCCGTCGGGATAACTACAATGAGCAGTTCTTC.

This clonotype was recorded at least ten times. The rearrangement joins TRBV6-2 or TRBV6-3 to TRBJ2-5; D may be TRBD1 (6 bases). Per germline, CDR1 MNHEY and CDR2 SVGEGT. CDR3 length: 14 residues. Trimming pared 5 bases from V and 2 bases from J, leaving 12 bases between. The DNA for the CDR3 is TGTGCCAGCAGTCCCCAGGGGATTCAAGAGACCCAGTACTTC. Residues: CASSPQGIQETQYF.

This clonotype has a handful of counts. As DNA, the CDR3 is TGTGCCAGCAGTTACTCTTCAGTGACAGGGAGCTACGAGCAGTACTTC. Translation: CASSYSSVTGSYEQYF. The J gene is TRBJ2-7, the V gene TRBV6-2 or TRBV6-3; TRBD1 matches 7 bases. This CDR3 region has 16 residues. The germline gives CDR1 MNHEY, CDR2 SVGEGT. V gave up 0 bases and J gave up 3 bases; unmatched junction bases: 8.

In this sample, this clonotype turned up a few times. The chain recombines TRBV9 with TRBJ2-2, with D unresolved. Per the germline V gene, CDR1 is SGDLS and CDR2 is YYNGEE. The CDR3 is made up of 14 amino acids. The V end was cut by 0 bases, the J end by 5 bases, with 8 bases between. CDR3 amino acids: CASSVGPQTGELFF. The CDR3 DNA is TGTGCCAGCAGCGTAGGCCCTCAGACCGGGGAGCTGTTTTTT.

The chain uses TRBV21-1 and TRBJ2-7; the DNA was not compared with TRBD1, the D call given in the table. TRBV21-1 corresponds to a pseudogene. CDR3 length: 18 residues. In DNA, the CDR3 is TGTGCCAGCATGGAGGGACAGGGGTCCAAGAACAGCTCCTACGAGCAGTACGTC. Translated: CASMEGQGSKNSSYEQYV.